These T cell receptor beta chains were read from a single sample in a study of cytomegalovirus exposure and HLA in healthy donors. Generated by immunoSEQ multiplex PCR, the TCRdb table keeps only in-frame clones and is missing some. The sample carries tens of thousands of clones, 70% to 85% recorded once. What was sequenced was PBMCs. The receptors derive from a woman aged 45-65 years in good health and CMV-seronegative. The CDR3 runs from the conserved cysteine through the conserved F or W. D genes are given only for firm matches. Only part of the rows carry a size: once, few, many, or a class if the clone is expanded.

j_gene,v_gene,d_gene,abundance,len,CDR3nt,CDR3aa
TRBJ1-2,TRBV4-3,NA,NA,15,TGCGCCAGCAGCCAAGATTATACCGGGAACTATGGCTACACCTTC,CASSQDYTGNYGYTF
TRBJ2-7,TRBV5-1,NA,NA,14,TGCGCCAGCAGCTTGGAGGGGGATCGGTACGAGCAGTACTTC,CASSLEGDRYEQYF
TRBJ2-7,TRBV6-5,TRBD2,NA,15,TGTGCCAGCAGCCGCGGACTAGCGGGAGGGAGTGAGCAGTACTTC,CASSRGLAGGSEQYF
TRBJ2-7,TRBV29-1,TRBD2,NA,14,TGCAGCGTTGAACAACCCGGGGGGTCCTACGAGCAGTACTTC,CSVEQPGGSYEQYF
TRBJ1-5,TRBV6-4,NA,once,13,TGTGCCAGCAGCACAGGGCGCAATCAGCCCCAGCATTTT,CASSTGRNQPQHF
TRBJ1-1,TRBV5-1,TRBD1,NA,16,TGCGCCAGCAGCCCGGGACAGGGGACCGCGAACACTGAAGCTTTCTTT,CASSPGQGTANTEAFF
TRBJ1-6,TRBV7-8,TRBD1,few,15,TGTGCCAGCAGCTTAGAAACAGGGGGTAATTCACCCCTCCACTTT,CASSLETGGNSPLHF
TRBJ2-2,TRBV6-1,NA,NA,14,TGTGCCAGCAGTGATCAGGCGACCACCGGGGAGCTGTTTTTT,CASSDQATTGELFF
TRBJ1-5,TRBV18,NA,NA,12,TGTGCCAGCTCACGGGGGGATCAGCCCCAGCATTTT,CASSRGDQPQHF
TRBJ1-5,TRBV29-1,NA,NA,14,TGCAGCGTCGCCCCAGGGTCGGGCAATCAGCCCCAGCATTTT,CSVAPGSGNQPQHF
TRBJ2-7,TRBV2,TRBD2,NA,13,TGTGCCAGCATAGTCCTAGCGGGCTACGAGCAGTACTTC,CASIVLAGYEQYF
TRBJ1-1,TRBV19,NA,NA,13,TGTGCCAGTAGTATTTACAAGAACACTGAAGCTTTCTTT,CASSIYKNTEAFF
TRBJ2-3,TRBV7-2,NA,NA,14,TGTGCCAGCAGCGCGGGACTTTCTCCGGATACGCAGTATTTT,CASSAGLSPDTQYF
TRBJ1-2,TRBV7-9,TRBD1,NA,13,TGTGCCAGCAGCCTAGGACAGGGGAATGGCTACACCTTC,CASSLGQGNGYTF
TRBJ2-2,TRBV4-3,TRBD1,NA,18,TGCGCCAGCAGCCAAAGGACCATATGGACAGGGGCTACCGGGGAGCTGTTTTTT,CASSQRTIWTGATGELFF
TRBJ2-1,TRBV28,NA,few,13,TGTGCCAGCAGTTCGGGAGCTTACAATGAGCAGTTCTTC,CASSSGAYNEQFF
TRBJ2-3,TRBV7-9,TRBD2,NA,16,TGTGCCAGCAGCTCAGCTAGCGGGAGCGGGATAGATACGCAGTATTTT,CASSSASGSGIDTQYF
TRBJ1-1,TRBV11-3,TRBD1,few,14,TGTGCCAGCAGCTCTGACAGGGAGAACACTGAAGCTTTCTTT,CASSSDRENTEAFF
TRBJ2-1,TRBV19,TRBD2,NA,15,TGTGCCAGTAGTATTGCACTAGCGGGAGCGGGTGAGCAGTTCTTC,CASSIALAGAGEQFF
TRBJ2-7,TRBV4-1,TRBD2,NA,15,TGCGCCAGCAGCCAAACCTCGGGACTAGCGGACGAGCAGTACTTC,CASSQTSGLADEQYF
TRBJ1-1,TRBV9,NA,NA,13,TGTGCCAGCAGTTACACGCACGACACTGAAGCTTTCTTT,CASSYTHDTEAFF
TRBJ1-1,TRBV7-8,NA,NA,18,TGTGCCAGCAGCTCAAGAGGGCTCGCCCCCATAGCGGGCACTGAAGCTTTCTTT,CASSSRGLAPIAGTEAFF
TRBJ2-7,TRBV28,NA,NA,10,TGTGCCAGCAGCCGCACGCGGCAGTACTTC,CASSRTRQYF
TRBJ1-2,TRBV2,TRBD1,NA,14,TGTGCCAGCAGGAGGGGACAGGGGGCCTCAGGCTACACCTTC,CASRRGQGASGYTF
TRBJ1-3,TRBV4-2,TRBD1,NA,19,TGTGCCAGCAGCCACGGGTCCGGTTCGGGACAGGGGTCTGGAAACACCATATATTTT,CASSHGSGSGQGSGNTIYF
TRBJ1-1,TRBV29-1,NA,NA,11,TGCAGCGTTGCTTTGAACACTGAAGCTTTCTTT,CSVALNTEAFF
TRBJ2-6,TRBV30,NA,NA,19,TGTGCCTGGAGTGGGGGGCTGATAGACAGGACAGCTGGGGCCAACGTCCTGACTTTC,CAWSGGLIDRTAGANVLTF
TRBJ1-1,TRBV28,TRBD1,NA,14,TGTGCCAGCAGTTTCACCAGGGGGCGTGGTGAAGCTTTCTTT,CASSFTRGRGEAFF
TRBJ1-1,TRBV7-9,TRBD1,NA,15,TGTGCCAGCAGCCTAACGACAGGGATGAACACTGAAGCTTTCTTT,CASSLTTGMNTEAFF
TRBJ1-6,TRBV7-6,NA,NA,18,TGTGCCAGCAGCTCGGAAAAGCAGGGAAGCTCCTATAATTCACCCCTCCACTTT,CASSSEKQGSSYNSPLHF
TRBJ2-3,TRBV28,TRBD2,NA,15,TGTGCCAGCTGGGGGCGGGGGGCCACCCCAGATACGCAGTATTTT,CASWGRGATPDTQYF
TRBJ2-1,TRBV25-1,NA,NA,13,TGTGCCGCCCATGACTCCCCCTTTAATGAGCAGTTCTTC,CAAHDSPFNEQFF
TRBJ1-2,TRBV4-1,TRBD1,NA,16,TGCGCCAGCAGCCAAGTAGGGAACAGGGGAAGCTATGGCTACACCTTC,CASSQVGNRGSYGYTF
TRBJ2-1,TRBV7-9,NA,once,16,TGTGCCAGCAGCCACCGGACTGGTCTGGGAGAAAATGAGCAGTTCTTC,CASSHRTGLGENEQFF
TRBJ1-5,TRBV28,NA,NA,17,TGTGCCAGCAGTTTCGGGGGACGGCGTACTTTTAATCAGCCCCAGCATTTT,CASSFGGRRTFNQPQHF
TRBJ2-1,TRBV2,TRBD2,NA,16,TGTGCCAGCGGGAGACTAGCGGGGGGGCCTGAGGATGAGCAGTTCTTC,CASGRLAGGPEDEQFF
TRBJ1-1,TRBV6-5,TRBD1,few,15,TGTGCCAGCAGTCCTGGACAGGGTGGGAACACTGAAGCTTTCTTT,CASSPGQGGNTEAFF
TRBJ1-6,TRBV25-1,NA,NA,15,TGTGCCAGCAGTGAATTGCAGGGTTTCGCTTCACCCCTCCACTTT,CASSELQGFASPLHF
TRBJ2-1,TRBV4-1,TRBD2,NA,16,TGCGCCAGCAGCCTACGAGTAGCGGGAGGGGAGGATGAGCAGTTCTTC,CASSLRVAGGEDEQFF
TRBJ1-4,TRBV20-1,NA,NA,10,TGCAGTGCCCCCCGTGGGCGACTGTTTTTT,CSAPRGRLFF
TRBJ2-2,TRBV2,NA,NA,15,TGTGCCAGCAGTGAAGTGGGGAGGGGGACCGGGGAGCTGTTTTTT,CASSEVGRGTGELFF
TRBJ1-1,TRBV5-6,TRBD1,NA,13,TGTGCCAGCAGCCCCGGACAGGTCTCTGAAGCTTTCTTT,CASSPGQVSEAFF
TRBJ1-3,TRBV5-1,NA,NA,14,TGCGCCAGCAGCGGCGGGGTGGCTGGAAACACCATATATTTT,CASSGGVAGNTIYF
TRBJ1-2,TRBV7-9,TRBD1,NA,16,TGTGCCAGCAGCTCACCGCCGGGACAGAGTAACTATGGCTACACCTTC,CASSSPPGQSNYGYTF
TRBJ2-3,TRBV5-1,NA,NA,19,TGCGCCAGCACGCTCGGAGGGGCGACGGGGTTGTTGAGTACAGATACGCAGTATTTT,CASTLGGATGLLSTDTQYF
TRBJ2-1,TRBV7-8,NA,NA,12,TGTGCCAGCTTGGAGTCCTACAATGAGCAGTTCTTC,CASLESYNEQFF
TRBJ2-1,TRBV4-1,TRBD1,NA,20,TGCGCCAGCAGCCAAGTGGTCCCGGGACAGGGGAGAGGGATTTACAATGAGCAGTTCTTC,CASSQVVPGQGRGIYNEQFF
TRBJ1-2,TRBV9,NA,NA,12,TGTGCCAGCGGAGTCCTCGGCTATGGCTACACCTTC,CASGVLGYGYTF
TRBJ1-6,TRBV30,NA,NA,14,TGTGCCTGGAGTGTACACGGGTCCGGTTCACCCCTCCACTTT,CAWSVHGSGSPLHF
TRBJ1-1,TRBV5-8,NA,once,11,TGTGCCAGCAGCCCTGGAGGGGAAGCTTTCTTT,CASSPGGEAFF
TRBJ2-5,TRBV6-6,TRBD1,NA,16,TGTGCCAGCAGTTCGGCCGGGACAGGGAAACAAGAGACCCAGTACTTC,CASSSAGTGKQETQYF